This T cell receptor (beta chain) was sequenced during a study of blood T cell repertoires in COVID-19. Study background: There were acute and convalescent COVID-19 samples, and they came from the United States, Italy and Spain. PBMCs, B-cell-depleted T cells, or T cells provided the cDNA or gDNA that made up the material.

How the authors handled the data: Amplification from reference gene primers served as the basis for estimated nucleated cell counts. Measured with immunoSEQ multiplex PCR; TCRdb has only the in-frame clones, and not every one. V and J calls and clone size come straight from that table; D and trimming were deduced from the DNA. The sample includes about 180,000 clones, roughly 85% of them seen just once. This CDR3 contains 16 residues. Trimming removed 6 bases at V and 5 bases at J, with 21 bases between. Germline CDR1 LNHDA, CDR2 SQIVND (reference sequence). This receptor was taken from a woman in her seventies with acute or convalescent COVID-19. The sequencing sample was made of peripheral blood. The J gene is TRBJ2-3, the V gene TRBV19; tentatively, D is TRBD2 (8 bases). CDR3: CASSSLAVRGRDTQYF. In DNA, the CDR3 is TGTGCCAGTAGCTCACTAGCGGTCAGGGGGAGAGATACGCAGTATTTT.